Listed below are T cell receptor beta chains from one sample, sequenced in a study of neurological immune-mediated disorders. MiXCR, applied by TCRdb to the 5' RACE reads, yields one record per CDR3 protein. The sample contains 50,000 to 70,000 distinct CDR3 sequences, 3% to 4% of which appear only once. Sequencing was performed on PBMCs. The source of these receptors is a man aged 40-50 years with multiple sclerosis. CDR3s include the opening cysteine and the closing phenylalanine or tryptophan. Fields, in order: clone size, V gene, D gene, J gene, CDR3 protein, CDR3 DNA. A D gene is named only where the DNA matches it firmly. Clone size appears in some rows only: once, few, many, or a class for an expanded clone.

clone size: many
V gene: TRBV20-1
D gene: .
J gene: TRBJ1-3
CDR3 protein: CSAFSGNTIYF
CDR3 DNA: TGCAGTGCTTTTTCGGGAAACACCATATATTTT

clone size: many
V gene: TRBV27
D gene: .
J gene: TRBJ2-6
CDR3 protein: CASSSYNSGANVLTF
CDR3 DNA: TGTGCCAGCAGTTCCTATAACTCTGGGGCCAACGTCCTGACTTTC

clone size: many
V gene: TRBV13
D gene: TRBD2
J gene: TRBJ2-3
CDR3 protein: CASRSPPGLADTDTQYF
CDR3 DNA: TGTGCCAGCAGATCACCTCCGGGACTAGCGGACACAGATACGCAGTATTTT

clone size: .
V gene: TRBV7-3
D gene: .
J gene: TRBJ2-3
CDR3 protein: CASSTGVASTDTQYF
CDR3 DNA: TGTGCCAGCAGCACCGGGGTAGCTAGCACAGATACGCAGTATTTT

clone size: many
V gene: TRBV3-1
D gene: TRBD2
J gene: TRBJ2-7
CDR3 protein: CASSQRTGLAYEQYF
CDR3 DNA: TGTGCCAGCAGTCAGCGAACGGGACTAGCTTACGAGCAGTACTTC

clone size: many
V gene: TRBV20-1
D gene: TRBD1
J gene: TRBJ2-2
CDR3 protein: CSATPGDRGTGELFF
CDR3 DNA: TGCAGTGCTACCCCCGGGGACAGGGGTACCGGGGAGCTGTTTTTT

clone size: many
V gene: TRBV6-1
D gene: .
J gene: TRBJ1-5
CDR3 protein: CASSEMQGAGQPQHF
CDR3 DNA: TGTGCCAGCAGTGAAATGCAGGGAGCAGGTCAGCCCCAGCATTTT

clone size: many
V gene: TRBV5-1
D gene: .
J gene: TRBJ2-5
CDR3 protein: CASTLSGRAETQYF
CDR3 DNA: TGCGCCAGCACCCTGAGCGGCAGGGCGGAGACCCAGTACTTC

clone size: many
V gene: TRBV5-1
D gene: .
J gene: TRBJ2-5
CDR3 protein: CASSSGTSQETQYF
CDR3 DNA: TGCGCCAGCAGCTCCGGGACAAGTCAAGAGACCCAGTACTTC

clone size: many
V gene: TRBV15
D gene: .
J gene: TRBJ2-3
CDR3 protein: CATSLGSTDTQYF
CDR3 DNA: TGTGCCACGTCTCTCGGGAGCACAGATACGCAGTATTTT

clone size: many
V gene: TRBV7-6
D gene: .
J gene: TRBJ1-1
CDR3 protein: CASSPLDVEAFF
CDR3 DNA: TGTGCCAGCAGCCCCCTGGATGTTGAAGCTTTCTTT

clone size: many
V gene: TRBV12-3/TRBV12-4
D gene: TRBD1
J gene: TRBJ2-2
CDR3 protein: CASSLAGQGYTGELFF
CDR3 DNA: TGTGCCAGCAGTTTAGCGGGACAGGGGTACACCGGGGAGCTGTTTTTT

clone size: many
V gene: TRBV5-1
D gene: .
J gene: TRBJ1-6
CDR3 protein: CASNYGGTDNSPLHF
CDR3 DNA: TGCGCCAGCAACTATGGGGGGACTGACAATTCACCCCTCCACTTT

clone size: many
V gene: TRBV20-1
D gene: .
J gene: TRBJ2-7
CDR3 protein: CSAPGVTYEQYF
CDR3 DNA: TGCAGTGCGCCAGGGGTTACCTACGAGCAGTACTTC

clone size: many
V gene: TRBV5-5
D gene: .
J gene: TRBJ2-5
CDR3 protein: CASSLVGPETQYF
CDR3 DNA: TGTGCCAGCAGCCTCGTGGGGCCGGAGACCCAGTACTTC

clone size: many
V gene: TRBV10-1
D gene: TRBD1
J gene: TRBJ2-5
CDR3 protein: CASSDSFDRGQETQYF
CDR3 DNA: TGCGCCAGCAGTGACTCCTTCGACAGGGGACAAGAGACCCAGTACTTC

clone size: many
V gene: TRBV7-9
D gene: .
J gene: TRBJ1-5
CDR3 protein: CASSLVRGAGNQPQHF
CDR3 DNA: TGTGCCAGCAGCTTAGTTCGGGGGGCCGGCAATCAGCCCCAGCATTTT

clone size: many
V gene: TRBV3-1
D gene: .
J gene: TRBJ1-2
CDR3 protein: CASSQGGYGYTF
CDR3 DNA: TGTGCCAGCAGCCAAGGGGGTTATGGCTACACCTTC

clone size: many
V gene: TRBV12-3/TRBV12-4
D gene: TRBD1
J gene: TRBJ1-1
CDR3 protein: CASSAQGASVTEAFF
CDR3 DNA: TGTGCCAGCAGTGCTCAGGGGGCTTCGGTCACTGAAGCTTTCTTT

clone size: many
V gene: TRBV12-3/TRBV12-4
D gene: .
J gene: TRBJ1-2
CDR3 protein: CASSLGRVLGYGYTF
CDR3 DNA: TGTGCCAGCAGTTTAGGGAGGGTCCTAGGGTATGGCTACACCTTC

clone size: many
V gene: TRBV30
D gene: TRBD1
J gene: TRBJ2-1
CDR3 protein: CAWSLGQGYNEQFF
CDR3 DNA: TGTGCCTGGAGTCTAGGACAGGGCTACAATGAGCAGTTCTTC

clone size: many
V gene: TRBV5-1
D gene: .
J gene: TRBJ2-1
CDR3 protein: CASSLNGYEQFF
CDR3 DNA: TGCGCCAGCAGCTTGAACGGTTATGAGCAGTTCTTC

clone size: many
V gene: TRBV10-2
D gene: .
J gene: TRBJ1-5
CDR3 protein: CASSEQSNQPQHF
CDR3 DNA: TGCGCCAGCAGTGAGCAGAGCAATCAGCCCCAGCATTTT

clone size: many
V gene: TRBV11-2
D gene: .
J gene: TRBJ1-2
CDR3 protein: CASSSSWDTRTGYTF
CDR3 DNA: TGTGCCAGCAGTTCCTCGTGGGACACAAGAACGGGCTACACCTTC

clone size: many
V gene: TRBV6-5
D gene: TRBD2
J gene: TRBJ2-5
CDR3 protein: CASSPRGEQYQETQYF
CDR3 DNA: TGTGCCAGCAGTCCACGGGGGGAGCAGTACCAAGAGACCCAGTACTTC

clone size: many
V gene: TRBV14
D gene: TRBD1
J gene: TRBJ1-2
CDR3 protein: CASSPGRQGRGGYTF
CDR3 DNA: TGTGCCAGCAGCCCAGGCCGACAGGGGAGGGGAGGCTACACCTTC

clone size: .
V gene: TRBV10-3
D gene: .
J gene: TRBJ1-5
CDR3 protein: CAIRDTNQPQHF
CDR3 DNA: TGTGCCATCCGGGATACAAATCAGCCCCAGCATTTT

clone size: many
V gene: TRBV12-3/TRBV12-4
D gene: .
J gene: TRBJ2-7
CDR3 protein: CASSLDPGGVYEQYF
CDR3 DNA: TGTGCCAGCAGTTTGGACCCCGGAGGTGTCTACGAGCAGTACTTC

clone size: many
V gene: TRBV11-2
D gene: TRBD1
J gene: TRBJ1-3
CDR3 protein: CASSVQGAGGNTIYF
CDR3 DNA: TGTGCCAGCAGCGTGCAGGGGGCAGGAGGAAACACCATATATTTT

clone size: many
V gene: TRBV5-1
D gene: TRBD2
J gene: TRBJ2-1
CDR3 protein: CASRTTSGGYNEQFF
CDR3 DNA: TGCGCCAGCAGGACCACTAGCGGGGGCTACAATGAGCAGTTCTTC

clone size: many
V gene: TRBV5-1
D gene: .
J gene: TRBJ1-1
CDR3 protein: CASRGDWGNTEAFF
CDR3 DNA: TGCGCCAGCCGGGGGGATTGGGGGAACACTGAAGCTTTCTTT

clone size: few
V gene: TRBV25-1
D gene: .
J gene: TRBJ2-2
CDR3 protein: CASSEGGEGRRELFF
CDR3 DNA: TGTGCCAGCAGCGAGGGGGGTGAGGGGAGACGGGAGCTGTTTTTT

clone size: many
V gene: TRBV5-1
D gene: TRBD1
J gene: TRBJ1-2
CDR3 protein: CASSPDRVSGYGYTF
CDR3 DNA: TGCGCCAGCAGCCCCGACAGGGTCTCTGGGTATGGCTACACCTTC

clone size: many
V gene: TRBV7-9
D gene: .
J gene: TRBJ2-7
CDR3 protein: CASSLEWQESYEQYF
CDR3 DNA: TGTGCCAGCAGCTTAGAGTGGCAGGAGTCCTACGAGCAGTACTTC

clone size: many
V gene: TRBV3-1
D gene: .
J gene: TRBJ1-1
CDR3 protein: CASSQDPKLVSEAFF
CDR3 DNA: TGTGCCAGCAGCCAAGATCCAAAGCTAGTGAGTGAAGCTTTCTTT

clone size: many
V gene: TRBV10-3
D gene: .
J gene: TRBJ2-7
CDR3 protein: CAISDPGDYEQYF
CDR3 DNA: TGTGCCATCAGTGATCCCGGGGACTACGAGCAGTACTTC

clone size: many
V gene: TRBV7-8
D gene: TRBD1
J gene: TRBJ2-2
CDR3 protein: CASSYRRTGNTGELFF
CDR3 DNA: TGTGCCAGCAGCTACCGGCGGACAGGGAACACCGGGGAGCTGTTTTTT

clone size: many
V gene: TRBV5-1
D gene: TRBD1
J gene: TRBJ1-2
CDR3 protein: CASSPRQGSGYTF
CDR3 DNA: TGCGCCAGCAGCCCGAGACAGGGGAGTGGCTACACCTTC

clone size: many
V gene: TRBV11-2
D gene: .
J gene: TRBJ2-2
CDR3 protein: CAIAQGYTGELFF
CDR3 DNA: TGTGCCATCGCGCAGGGATACACCGGGGAGCTGTTTTTT

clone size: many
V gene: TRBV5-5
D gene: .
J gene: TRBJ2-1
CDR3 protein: CASTLVGSAGHNEQFF
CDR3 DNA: TGTGCCAGCACGCTTGTAGGCAGCGCGGGCCACAATGAGCAGTTCTTC

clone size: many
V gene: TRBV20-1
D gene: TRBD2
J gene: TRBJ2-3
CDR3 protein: CSARGGLAGTDTQYF
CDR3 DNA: TGCAGTGCTAGAGGGGGACTAGCGGGCACAGATACGCAGTATTTT

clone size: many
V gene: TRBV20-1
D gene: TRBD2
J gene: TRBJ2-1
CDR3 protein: CSARSSSGRSHNEQFF
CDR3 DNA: TGCAGTGCTAGAAGTAGTAGCGGGAGATCCCACAATGAGCAGTTCTTC